This entry describes one TCR beta chain. Antigen: not known. V lost 3 bases and J lost 6; bases outside the gene matches: 6. Germline CDR1 reads GTSNPN; CDR2 reads SVGIG (reference sequence). CDR3 length equals 14 residues. Extraction of RNA preceded its reverse transcription into cDNA, which served as the sequencing template. The method was immunoSEQ multiplex PCR; TCRdb's version includes in-frame clones alone and lacks a portion of them. The sample lists approximately 100,000 clones, around 50% occurring once. The record originates from a study of CD8+ T cells in alopecia areata. Isolation of CD4+ and CD8+ T cells from PBMCs was achieved by sorting. Points from the study as a whole: Sequenced scalp T cells also include alphabeta T cells resident in normal skin. Patients shared TCRs less clearly than mice did, possibly owing to HLA. An increase in clonality over normal scalp was evident in lesional scalp, especially alopecia totalis/universalis.

Material: CD4+ T cells sorted from blood. This sequence joins TRBV30 and TRBJ2-4; TRBD1 matches 9 bases. The TCR sequence derives from a human donor in good health. CDR3 sequence (DNA): TGTGCCTGGAGCCTACAGGGGGCACGAAACATTCAGTACTTC. Amino acids: CAWSLQGARNIQYF.